One sample yielded the 19 T cell receptor beta chains listed below, sequenced in a study of CD8 T cells in Susac syndrome. Reverse transcription of roughly 0.5 to 1 ug RNA was carried out with random hexamers. MiXCR was run by TCRdb on the immunoSEQ multiplex PCR reads, yielding one entry per CDR3 protein. The sample comprises hundreds of thousands of distinct CDR3 sequences, approximately 92% of which are singletons, and 0.065% to 0.08% rests with the top ten. The specimen sequenced was CD4+ T cells from PBMCs. The receptors originated from a human donor with multiple sclerosis.

This chain links TRBV28 with TRBJ2-1; the match to TRBD1 covers 7 bases. V lost 6 bases to trimming and J lost 4 bases; unmatched junction nucleotides: 6. The CDR3 loop spans 14 amino acids. The germline CDR1 and CDR2 sequences are MDHEN and SYDVKM. CDR3 sequence: CASRTGNKYNEQFF. DNA for the CDR3: TGTGCCAGCAGGACAGGGAACAAATACAATGAGCAGTTCTTC.

The chain employs TRBV4-1 and TRBJ2-3; D unclear. The germline V gene has CDR1 MGHRA and CDR2 YSYEKL. Deletions cut 1 base from V and 10 bases from J, with 12 bases between. CDR3 length: 13 amino acids. The CDR3 spells CASSQAMDVAQYF. The CDR3 DNA follows: TGCGCCAGCAGCCAAGCGATGGACGTGGCGCAGTATTTT.

The V and J genes are TRBV12-3 or TRBV12-4 and TRBJ2-6, with 8 bases matching TRBD2. This CDR3 has 14 residues. With V trimmed by 5 bases and J by 10 bases, 7 bases remained unmatched. The CDR3 nucleotides are TGTGCCAGCAGTCCTGTAGCGGGAAGTAACGTCCTGACTTTC. Its protein product is CASSPVAGSNVLTF.

V and J are TRBV30 and TRBJ1-1, with D possibly TRBD1 on 5 matching bases. Trimming removed 8 bases from V and 4 bases from J, with 11 bases in between. CDR3 length: 11 residues. From germline, CDR1 is GTSNPN and CDR2 SVGIG (reference sequence). CDR3 loop: CAAQGFTEAFF. The CDR3 DNA reads TGTGCCGCCCAGGGCTTCACTGAAGCTTTCTTT. Full variable domain (outside the CDR3, taken from reference TRBV30 and TRBJ1-1): SQTIHQWPATLVQPVGSPLSLECTVEGTSNPNLYWYRQAAGRGLQLLFYSVGIGQISSEVPQNLSASRPQDRQFILSSKKLLLSDSGFYLCAAQGFTEAFFGQGTRLTVV.

V and J are TRBV5-1 and TRBJ2-7; 8 positions agree with TRBD2. V shed 0 bases, J shed 2 bases, and the junction held 4 bases outside the gene matches. Germline CDR1 and CDR2: SGHRS and YFSETQ. The CDR3 is 15 amino acids. CDR3 DNA sequence: TGCGCCAGCAGCTTGGAGCTAGCGGGCACCTACGAGCAGTACTTC. Its translation: CASSLELAGTYEQYF.

The V gene is TRBV2, the J gene TRBJ2-1; D gene ambiguous. This CDR3 is built from 12 residues. In germline, CDR1 is SNHLY, CDR2 FYNNEI. The CDR3, as DNA: TGTGGCAGATCCAGCCACTACAATGAGCAGTTCTTC. Amino acid sequence: CGRSSHYNEQFF.

The CDR3, as DNA: TGTGCCAGCAGTGAATCTGCCGTTTACGAGCAGTACGTC. Its protein product is CASSESAVYEQYV. V is TRBV6-1 and J is TRBJ2-7; no reliable D call. With 2 bases removed from V and 4 bases from J, the gap between germline ends came to 9 bases. The CDR3 runs to 13 residues. CDR1 and CDR2 (germline): MNHNS, SASEGT.

The chain has TRBV9 and TRBJ1-1; 7 nucleotides line up with TRBD1. J gave up 1 base and V 7 bases, and 7 bases lay outside the gene matches. Germline V gives CDR1 SGDLS, CDR2 YYNGEE. CDR3 length equals 14 residues. The DNA of the CDR3 is TGTGCCAGCGGACGACAGGGACAGAACACTGAAGCTTTCTTT. Translating it yields CASGRQGQNTEAFF.

The chain has TRBV9 and TRBJ2-3; 7 bases align to TRBD1. This CDR3 is 19 amino acids long. CDR1 is SGDLS and CDR2 is YYNGEE in the germline V gene. V shed 0 bases and J 2 bases; nucleotides not matched to a gene: 15. The CDR3 loop is CASSVAPGLQGPDTDTQYF. CDR3 in DNA: TGTGCCAGCAGCGTAGCCCCGGGCCTACAGGGGCCAGACACAGATACGCAGTATTTT.

The V call is TRBV4-1, the J call TRBJ1-2, with unresolved D. V gave up 4 bases and J gave up 4 bases, with 19 bases separating them. This CDR3 comprises 16 residues. Germline V lookup: CDR1 MGHRA, CDR2 YSYEKL. CDR3 amino acids: CASSRGPSRPAYGYTF. Here the CDR3 DNA reads TGCGCCAGCAGCCGAGGACCCTCCAGGCCGGCCTATGGCTACACCTTC.

The chain links TRBV5-1 to TRBJ1-1; D gene uncertain. Germline V gene data show CDR1 as SGHRS and CDR2 as YFSETQ. The CDR3 has 15 residues. Trimming took off 0 bases at V and 1 base at J, with 10 bases between the two ends. The CDR3 loop reads CASSLELGKNTEAFF. CDR3 DNA sequence: TGCGCCAGCAGCTTGGAACTGGGTAAGAACACTGAAGCTTTCTTT.

The V gene is TRBV20-1, the J gene TRBJ1-1; D uncertain. Trimming took off 0 bases at V and 6 bases at J, with 17 bases between the two ends. CDR3 size: 15 residues. Germline CDR1 DFQATT, CDR2 SNEGSKA (reference sequence). CDR3 loop: CSARDGGVERAEAFF. The CDR3 region has the DNA TGCAGTGCTAGAGATGGTGGAGTAGAGAGGGCTGAAGCTTTCTTT.

V usage is TRBV7-2 and J usage is TRBJ2-2; D unresolved. From germline, CDR1 is SGHTA and CDR2 FQGNSA. V lost 5 bases and J lost 0, with 10 bases in between. The CDR3 runs to 15 residues. The CDR3 DNA reads as TGTGCCAGCAGCCCCTTAGGAGCGAACACCGGGGAGCTGTTTTTT. Amino acid sequence: CASSPLGANTGELFF. The full variable domain, in which reference TRBV7-2 and TRBJ2-2 provide the parts outside the CDR3, is GAGVSQSPSNKVTEKGKDVELRCDPISGHTALYWYRQSLGQGLEFLIYFQGNSAPDKSGLPSDRFSAERTGGSVSTLTIQRTQQEDSAVYLCASSPLGANTGELFFGEGSRLTVL.

The rearrangement uses TRBV9 and TRBJ2-3; TRBD2 is a possible D gene (6 bases). The germline V gene encodes CDR1 SGDLS and CDR2 YYNGEE. Trimming pared 4 bases from V and 6 bases from J, leaving 12 bases between. The CDR3 loop spans 13 amino acids. DNA for the CDR3: TGTGCCAGCAGCCGCACTAGCTGGGATACGCAGTATTTT. It specifies CASSRTSWDTQYF.

A single count supports this clonotype. The V gene is TRBV11-2, the J gene TRBJ2-7, with 8 bases identical to TRBD2. Germline V CDR1 and CDR2: SGHAT, FQNNGV. V shed 1 base and J 2 bases; nucleotides not matched to a gene: 4. This CDR3 comprises 15 residues. CDR3 sequence (DNA): TGTGCCAGCAGCTTAGTTGGCGGGGGGCCCTACGAGCAGTACTTC. It codes for CASSLVGGGPYEQYF.

The chain recombines TRBV15 with TRBJ1-5, with a weak D call TRBD1 (5 bases). The germline gives CDR1 LNHNV, CDR2 YYDKDF (reference sequence). Trimming shortened V by 5 bases and J by 7 bases, and 15 bases separated the two germline ends. This CDR3 is 14 amino acids long. The CDR3 DNA reads TGTGCCACCAGCGGGGGTTTTAGAGAGCAGCCCCAGCATTTT. It translates to CATSGGFREQPQHF.

The J gene is TRBJ2-5, the V gene TRBV6-2 or TRBV6-3; 13 bases are shared with TRBD2. Germline CDR1 MNHEY, CDR2 SVGEGT. Trimming at V came to 6 bases and at J to 5 bases, leaving 9 bases not matched to a gene. This CDR3 contains 16 residues. The CDR3 DNA sequence: TGTGCCAGCAGGCCCCCGGGACTAGCGGGGCGTGAGACCCAGTACTTC. It codes for CASRPPGLAGRETQYF.

This clonotype was recorded only once. The chain has TRBV30 and TRBJ1-2; TRBD1 is a possible D gene (6 bases). Germline assignment: CDR1 GTSNPN and CDR2 SVGIG (reference sequence). The CDR3 covers 15 residues. The V end lost 0 bases, the J end lost 4 bases, and 15 bases lay between the germline ends. Here the CDR3 reads CAWSVRNRAGYGYTF. In DNA form, the CDR3 reads TGTGCCTGGAGTGTAAGAAACAGGGCAGGCTATGGCTACACCTTC.

The chain is built from TRBV5-1 and TRBJ2-7; tentatively, D is TRBD1 (5 bases). Germline CDR1 reads SGHRS; CDR2 reads YFSETQ. V was pared by 0 bases and J by 0 bases, with 13 bases between. CDR3 size: 16 residues. CDR3 amino acids: CASSLVDGGASYEQYF. In nucleotides, the CDR3 is TGCGCCAGCAGCTTGGTAGACGGTGGGGCCTCCTACGAGCAGTACTTC.